The 21 T cell receptor beta chains below all came from one sample that was sequenced in a study of blood T cell repertoires in COVID-19. This table comes from immunoSEQ multiplex PCR, and its TCRdb copy is limited to in-frame clones, with some not included. The sample holds 150,000 to 200,000 clones, about four fifths seen once. Source material: PBMCs or T cells enriched from blood (not recorded which). The source of these receptors is a man aged 50-60 years who had recovered from COVID-19.

This clone was counted a single time. V usage is TRBV11-3 and J usage is TRBJ2-6; 10 bases are shared with TRBD1. With V trimmed by 4 bases and J by 4 bases, 7 bases remained unmatched. Germline V CDR1 and CDR2: SGHNT, YENEEA. This CDR3 comprises 17 residues. In DNA form, the CDR3 reads TGTGCCAGCAGCTCCCGACAGGGGGCGTCGGGGGCCAACGTCCTGACTTTC. Translating gives CASSSRQGASGANVLTF.

This clone was counted a single time. This sequence joins TRBV7-8 and TRBJ2-3, with 7 bases fitting TRBD2. V trimming: 2 bases; J trimming: 7 bases; junction bases outside the gene matches: 15. Germline CDR1 SGHVS, CDR2 FQNEAQ. The CDR3 totals 17 residues. DNA of the CDR3: TGTGCCAGCAGCTTATCGGGCCAGAGTGGGAGGGTACATACGCAGTATTTT. Its translation is CASSLSGQSGRVHTQYF.

This chain joins TRBV6-6 and TRBJ2-7, with TRBD2 as a possible D gene (5 bases). V lost 2 bases, J lost 0 bases, and 11 bases lay in between. Germline V CDR1 and CDR2: MNHNY, SVGAGI (reference sequence). CDR3 length: 15 amino acids. The CDR3 here is CASSYDTGNSYEQYF. CDR3 sequence (DNA): TGTGCCAGCAGTTACGATACGGGGAACTCCTACGAGCAGTACTTC.

The chain uses TRBV7-3 and TRBJ2-1; 8 nucleotides line up with TRBD2. The CDR3 has 15 residues. Germline values: CDR1 SGHTA, CDR2 FQGTGA. With 5 bases clipped from V and 4 bases from J, the junction kept 7 bases outside the gene matches. CDR3 region: CASSLGTSPYNEQFF. DNA for the CDR3: TGTGCCAGCAGCCTAGGGACTAGTCCTTACAATGAGCAGTTCTTC.

The chain is built from TRBV13 and TRBJ2-7, with 9 bases fitting TRBD1. Germline V gene sequence: CDR1 PRHDT, CDR2 FYEKMQ (reference sequence). CDR3 size: 15 residues. After removal of 6 bases from V and 4 bases from J, the junction contained 10 bases not matched to a gene. CDR3 loop: CASRHRTGDGYEQYF. In DNA, the CDR3 is TGTGCCAGCAGGCATAGGACAGGGGATGGTTACGAGCAGTACTTC. Full variable domain (remainder filled in from reference TRBV13 and TRBJ2-7): AAGVIQSPRHLIKEKRETATLKCYPIPRHDTVYWYQQGPGQDPQFLISFYEKMQSDKGSIPDRFSAQQFSDYHSELNMSSLELGDSALYFCASRHRTGDGYEQYFGPGTRLTVT.

The chain employs TRBV7-9 and TRBJ2-3; D possibly corresponds to TRBD2 (5 bases). CDR1 SEHNR and CDR2 FQNEAQ come from the germline V gene (reference sequence). The CDR3 length is 15 residues. V gave up 1 base and J gave up 4 bases, with 12 bases separating them. CDR3 nucleotide sequence: TGTGCCAGCAGCTTAGGGGATGAGGGATCAGATACGCAGTATTTT. It specifies CASSLGDEGSDTQYF.

The chain combines TRBV11-3 with TRBJ2-7; TRBD1 matches at 8 bases. With V trimmed by 1 base and J by 0 bases, 8 bases remained unmatched. This CDR3 is 17 amino acids long. Germline CDR1 is SGHNT and CDR2 is YENEEA. The CDR3 DNA is TGTGCCAGCAGCTTAGGGCTTGCGGACAGGGACTCCTACGAGCAGTACTTC. Amino acids: CASSLGLADRDSYEQYF. The variable domain in full, completed from reference TRBV11-3 and TRBJ2-7, reads EAGVVQSPRYKIIEKKQPVAFWCNPISGHNTLYWYLQNLGQGPELLIRYENEEAVDDSQLPKDRFSAERLKGVDSTLKIQPAELGDSAVYLCASSLGLADRDSYEQYFGPGTRLTVT.

For this clone: Other DNA sequences in the sample encode the same CDR3. The rearrangement links TRBV18 to TRBJ2-3; D may be TRBD1 (5 bases). The germline V gene encodes CDR1 KGHSH and CDR2 LQKENI. The CDR3 loop spans 14 amino acids. Trimming removed 0 bases at V and 2 bases at J, with 6 bases between. This CDR3 reads CASSPPRATDTQYF. The CDR3 DNA is TGTGCCAGCTCACCACCCAGGGCCACAGATACGCAGTATTTT.

This chain connects TRBV30 to TRBJ2-1, with 8 bases fitting TRBD1. This CDR3 has 14 residues. Trimming at V came to 5 bases and at J to 3 bases, leaving 6 bases not matched to a gene. Germline-derived CDR1 and CDR2 are GTSNPN and SVGIG (reference sequence). This CDR3 reads CAWSGDRGYNEQFF. The CDR3 DNA is TGTGCCTGGTCCGGCGACAGGGGCTACAATGAGCAGTTCTTC.

The chain employs TRBV10-3 and TRBJ2-1, with D possibly being TRBD2 (5 bases). Germline lookup yields CDR1 ENHRY and CDR2 SYGVKD. CDR3 length: 14 amino acids. V shed 6 bases and J shed 7 bases, with 16 bases lying between them. CDR3 bases: TGTGCCATCAGCCCCAATACGGGGTTAAATGAGCAGTTCTTC. It translates to CAISPNTGLNEQFF.

V gene TRBV4-2 combines with J gene TRBJ2-5, with 8 bases that match TRBD2. Germline values: CDR1 LGHNA, CDR2 YNFKEQ. CDR3 length: 16 residues. With 0 bases clipped from V and 6 bases from J, the junction kept 9 bases outside the gene matches. The CDR3: CASSQDERGGGKTQYF. In nucleotides, the CDR3 is TGTGCCAGCAGCCAAGATGAACGGGGGGGCGGAAAGACCCAGTACTTC.

V gene TRBV18 combines with J gene TRBJ2-1; D is possibly TRBD2 (6 bases). Looked up from germline, CDR1 is KGHSH and CDR2 is LQKENI. This CDR3 contains 16 residues. The ends were cut back, 3 bases at V and 10 bases at J, with 22 bases in the middle. DNA of the CDR3: TGTGCCAGCTCACCGGGGCGGGACCAGGTTAGAGGGGAGCAGTTCTTC. The encoded protein is CASSPGRDQVRGEQFF.

The J gene is TRBJ2-7, the V gene TRBV5-1; 9 bases fit TRBD1. V lost 3 bases to trimming and J lost 1 base; unmatched junction nucleotides: 5. Looked up from germline, CDR1 is SGHRS and CDR2 is YFSETQ. This CDR3 region has 15 residues. The CDR3 sequence: CASSWGDRDSYEQYF. The DNA for the CDR3 is TGCGCCAGCAGCTGGGGGGACAGGGATTCCTACGAGCAGTACTTC.

This clone was seen ten or more times. The chain joins TRBV7-9 to TRBJ2-2; D gene ambiguous. V was pared by 3 bases and J by 0 bases, with 8 bases between. This CDR3 is built from 15 residues. CDR1 and CDR2 from the germline V gene are SEHNR and FQNEAQ (reference sequence). For the CDR3, the DNA is TGTGCCAGCAGCTTCCGAACGGCGAACACCGGGGAGCTGTTTTTT. It specifies CASSFRTANTGELFF. The complete variable domain, with remaining parts taken from reference TRBV7-9 and TRBJ2-2, reads DTGVSQNPRHKITKRGQNVTFRCDPISEHNRLYWYRQTLGQGPEFLTYFQNEAQLEKSRLLSDRFSAERPKGSFSTLEIQRTEQGDSAMYLCASSFRTANTGELFFGEGSRLTVL.

The chain couples TRBV7-9 to TRBJ2-7; the match to TRBD2 covers 7 bases. CDR3 length: 15 residues. The germline gives CDR1 SEHNR, CDR2 FQNEAQ (reference sequence). V was pared by 1 base and J by 7 bases, with 10 bases of the junction left unmatched. DNA of the CDR3: TGTGCCAGCAGCTTAGGGTCGGGGACTACGGGGGAGCAGTACTTC. It codes for CASSLGSGTTGEQYF.

This rearrangement joins TRBV11-2 to TRBJ1-2, with D uncertain. In germline, CDR1 is SGHAT, CDR2 FQNNGV. The germline V and J ends were trimmed by 0 bases and 8 bases, with 7 bases remaining between them. This CDR3 comprises 12 residues. The CDR3 DNA reads as TGTGCCAGCAGCTTAGAAGGAGAAGGCTACACCTTC. It codes for CASSLEGEGYTF.

This clone has more than one count but fewer than ten. The rearrangement joins TRBV4-2 to TRBJ1-4, with D uncertain. V was trimmed by 1 base and J by 4 bases, leaving 7 bases between them. Germline CDR1 reads LGHNA; CDR2 reads YNFKEQ. This CDR3 contains 14 residues. The CDR3, as DNA: TGTGCCAGCAGCCAAGGAGCGAGTAATGAAAAACTGTTTTTT. Translating it yields CASSQGASNEKLFF.

This rearrangement joins TRBV7-9 to TRBJ2-1; perhaps TRBD1 as D (6 bases). The V end lost 1 base, the J end lost 11 bases, and 9 bases lay between the germline ends. The CDR3 covers 12 residues. Germline V gene lookup returns CDR1 SEHNR and CDR2 FQNEAQ (reference sequence). Written as DNA, the CDR3 is TGTGCCAGCAGCTTAGAAGGGACAAAGCAGTTCTTC. It yields the protein CASSLEGTKQFF.

The genes are TRBV2 and TRBJ1-5; possible D gene TRBD1, 5 bases. The CDR3 spans 15 residues. V lost 4 bases and J 2 bases, leaving 12 bases between the germline ends. Per germline, CDR1 SNHLY and CDR2 FYNNEI. The CDR3 spells CASSVRWGGNQPQHF. DNA for the CDR3: TGTGCCAGCAGTGTAAGGTGGGGCGGCAATCAGCCCCAGCATTTT.

The chain joins TRBV6-6 to TRBJ1-5; TRBD1 agrees at 11 bases. The CDR3 sequence is 16 residues long. Germline lookup yields CDR1 MNHNY and CDR2 SVGAGI (reference sequence). Unmatched junction bases numbered 5, after V lost 5 bases and J lost 2 bases. CDR3 coding DNA: TGTGCCAGCAGTACCGGACAGGGGGCGGGCAATCAGCCCCAGCATTTT. It translates to CASSTGQGAGNQPQHF.

CDR3 in DNA: TGTGCCAGCAGCCAAGGGGGGGGAGGCTACACCTTC. This gives the protein CASSQGGGGYTF. The genes are TRBV3-1 (or the pseudogene TRBV3-2) and TRBJ1-2, with a weak D call TRBD1 (5 bases). The CDR3 runs 12 residues. Germline V gene data show CDR1 as LGHDT and CDR2 as YNNKEL (reference sequence). Trimming cost V 1 base and J 8 bases, with 8 bases left between them.